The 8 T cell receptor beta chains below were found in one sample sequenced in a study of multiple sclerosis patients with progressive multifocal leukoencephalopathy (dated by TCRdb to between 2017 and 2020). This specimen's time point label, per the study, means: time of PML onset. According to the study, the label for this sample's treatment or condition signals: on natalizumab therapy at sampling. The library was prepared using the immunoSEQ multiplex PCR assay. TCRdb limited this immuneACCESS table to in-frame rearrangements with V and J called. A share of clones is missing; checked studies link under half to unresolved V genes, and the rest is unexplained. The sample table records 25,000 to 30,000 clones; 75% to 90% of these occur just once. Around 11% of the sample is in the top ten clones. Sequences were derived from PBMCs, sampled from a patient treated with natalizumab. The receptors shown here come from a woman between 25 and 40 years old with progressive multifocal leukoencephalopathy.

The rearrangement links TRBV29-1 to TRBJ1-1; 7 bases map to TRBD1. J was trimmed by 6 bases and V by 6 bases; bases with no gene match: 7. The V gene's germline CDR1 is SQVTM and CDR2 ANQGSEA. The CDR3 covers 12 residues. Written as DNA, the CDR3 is TGCAGCGTGTCGACAGGGCTCTCTGAAGCTTTCTTT. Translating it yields CSVSTGLSEAFF.

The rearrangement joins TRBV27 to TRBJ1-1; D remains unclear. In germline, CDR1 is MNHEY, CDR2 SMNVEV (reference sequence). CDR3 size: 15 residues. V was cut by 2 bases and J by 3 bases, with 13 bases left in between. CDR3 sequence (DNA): TGTGCCAGCAGTTTAGCCTGGACCGCCGACACTGAAGCTTTCTTT. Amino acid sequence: CASSLAWTADTEAFF.

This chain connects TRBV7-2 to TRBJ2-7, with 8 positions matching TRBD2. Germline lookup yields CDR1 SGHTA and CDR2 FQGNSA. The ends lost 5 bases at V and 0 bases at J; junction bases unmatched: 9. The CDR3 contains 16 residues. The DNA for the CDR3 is TGTGCCAGCAGCATATCAAGCGGGGGAAACTCCTACGAGCAGTACTTC. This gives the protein CASSISSGGNSYEQYF.

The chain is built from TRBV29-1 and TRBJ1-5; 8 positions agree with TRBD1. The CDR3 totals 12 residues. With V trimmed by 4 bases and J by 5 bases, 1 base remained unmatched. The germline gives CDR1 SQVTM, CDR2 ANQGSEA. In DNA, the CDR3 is TGCAGCGTTGCGACAGGGGATCAGCCCCAGCATTTT. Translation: CSVATGDQPQHF.

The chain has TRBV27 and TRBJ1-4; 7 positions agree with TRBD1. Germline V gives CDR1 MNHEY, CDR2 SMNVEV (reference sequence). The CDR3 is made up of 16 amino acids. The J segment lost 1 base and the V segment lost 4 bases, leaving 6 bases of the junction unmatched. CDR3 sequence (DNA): TGTGCCAGCAGTTCTCATCCAGGGGGAACTAATGAAAAACTGTTTTTT. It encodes CASSSHPGGTNEKLFF.

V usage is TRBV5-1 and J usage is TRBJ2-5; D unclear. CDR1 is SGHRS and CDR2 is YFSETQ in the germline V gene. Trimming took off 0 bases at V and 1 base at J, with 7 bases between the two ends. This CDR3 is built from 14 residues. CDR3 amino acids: CASSLVPSQETQYF. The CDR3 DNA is TGCGCCAGCAGCTTGGTCCCATCCCAAGAGACCCAGTACTTC.

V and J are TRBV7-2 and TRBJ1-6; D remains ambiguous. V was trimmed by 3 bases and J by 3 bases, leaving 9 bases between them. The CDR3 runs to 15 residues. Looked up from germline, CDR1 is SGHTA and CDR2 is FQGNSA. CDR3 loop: CASSFGEFYNSPLHF. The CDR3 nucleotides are TGTGCCAGCAGCTTCGGGGAGTTCTATAATTCACCCCTCCACTTT.

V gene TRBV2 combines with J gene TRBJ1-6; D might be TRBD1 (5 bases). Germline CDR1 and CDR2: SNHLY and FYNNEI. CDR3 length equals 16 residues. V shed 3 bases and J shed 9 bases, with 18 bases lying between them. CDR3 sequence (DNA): TGTGCCAGCAGTGATCGGGGGGTTTTAAAATTTTCACCCCTCCACTTT. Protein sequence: CASSDRGVLKFSPLHF. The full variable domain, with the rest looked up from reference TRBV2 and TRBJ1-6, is EPEVTQTPSHQVTQMGQEVILRCVPISNHLYFYWYRQILGQKVEFLVSFYNNEISEKSEIFDDQFSVERPDGSNFTLKIRSTKLEDSAMYFCASSDRGVLKFSPLHFGNGTRLTVT.